The 29 T cell receptor beta chains in this list originate from one sample, sequenced in a study of T cell repertoires in cytomegalovirus infection. Via MiXCR, TCRdb re-called the reads, giving one row per CDR3 protein. This sample carries roughly 230,000 distinct CDR3 sequences, roughly 23% of them seen once, and the ten largest clones take 15% to 20%. Sequenced material: CD8+ T cells from PBMCs. These receptors originate from a human donor in good health (CMV status not recorded). Some clones in this sample may be carry-over from other donors' samples.

The V and J genes are TRBV20-1 and TRBJ1-1, with D perhaps matching TRBD1 (5 bases). This CDR3 region has 16 residues. Germline V lookup: CDR1 DFQATT, CDR2 SNEGSKA (reference sequence). Trimming pared 6 bases from V and 0 bases from J, leaving 20 bases between. CDR3 DNA: TGCAGTGCCAAGGACCAGGGAAGGTTTATGAACACTGAAGCTTTCTTT. This codes for CSAKDQGRFMNTEAFF.

This clonotype was detected many times. The rearrangement uses TRBV28 and TRBJ2-1, with 9 bases fitting TRBD2. CDR3 length: 17 residues. The trim removed 3 bases at V and 6 bases at J, leaving 12 bases unmatched. Germline V gene sequence: CDR1 MDHEN, CDR2 SYDVKM. CDR3 protein: CASSFVFERGESNEQFF. CDR3 DNA: TGTGCCAGCAGTTTCGTGTTTGAGCGGGGGGAGTCCAATGAGCAGTTCTTC.

The chain is built from TRBV5-1 and TRBJ1-1; D unclear. The CDR3 length is 12 residues. The V gene lost 3 bases and the J gene lost 6 bases, with 9 bases spanning the gap. Germline assignment: CDR1 SGHRS and CDR2 YFSETQ. CDR3 region: CASSWDGAEAFF. CDR3 in DNA: TGCGCCAGCAGCTGGGATGGGGCTGAAGCTTTCTTT. The complete variable domain, with remaining parts taken from reference TRBV5-1 and TRBJ1-1, reads KAGVTQTPRYLIKTRGQQVTLSCSPISGHRSVSWYQQTPGQGLQFLFEYFSETQRNKGNFPGRFSGRQFSNSRSEMNVSTLELGDSALYLCASSWDGAEAFFGQGTRLTVV.

This rearrangement joins TRBV7-9 to TRBJ1-1; 7 nucleotides match TRBD1. The CDR3 sequence is 15 residues long. Losses at the gene ends were 5 bases for V and 0 bases for J; bases not matched to a gene: 6. Germline lookup yields CDR1 SEHNR and CDR2 FQNEAQ (reference sequence). As DNA, the CDR3 is TGTGCCAGCAGCCCCTCGGACAGGATGAACACTGAAGCTTTCTTT. Translated, it gives CASSPSDRMNTEAFF.

In its sample, this clonotype was seen many times. The chain is built from TRBV6-2 or TRBV6-3 and TRBJ2-7; 10 bases are a match to TRBD1. V lost 4 bases, J lost 2 bases, and 2 bases stayed unmatched. The V gene's germline CDR1 is MNHEY and CDR2 SVGEGT. The CDR3 sequence is 14 residues long. The CDR3 here is CASSWGTGAYEQYF. The CDR3 DNA reads TGTGCCAGCAGTTGGGGGACAGGGGCCTACGAGCAGTACTTC.

This clonotype has a count of ten or more. The gene calls are TRBV7-9 and TRBJ1-5; no clear D. V dropped 1 base and J dropped 6 bases, with 4 bases sitting between them. The germline CDR1 and CDR2 sequences are SEHNR and FQNEAQ (reference sequence). The CDR3 length is 12 residues. The CDR3 bases are TGTGCCAGCAGCTTAGAGGGTCAGCCCCAGCATTTT. Translating gives CASSLEGQPQHF.

V is TRBV6-6 and J is TRBJ2-7; D ambiguous. The germline gives CDR1 MNHNY, CDR2 SVGAGI (reference sequence). The CDR3 contains 14 residues. V was pared by 6 bases and J by 7 bases, with 19 bases between. The CDR3 sequence: CASSPDPFLGEQYF. The CDR3 nucleotides are TGTGCCAGCAGCCCCGACCCCTTCCTAGGGGAGCAGTACTTC.

This clonotype was observed many times. The rearrangement joins TRBV7-8 to TRBJ2-7, with 8 bases matching TRBD1. The CDR3 spans 14 residues. V lost 4 bases, J lost 4 bases, and 6 bases stayed unmatched. Germline CDR1 SGHVS, CDR2 FQNEAQ. The chain's CDR3 is CASSWQGASYEQYF. The CDR3 DNA reads as TGTGCCAGCAGCTGGCAGGGGGCCTCGTACGAGCAGTACTTC.

This chain connects TRBV29-1 to TRBJ1-2; D unresolved. This CDR3 comprises 14 residues. Trimming pared 3 bases from V and 7 bases from J, leaving 18 bases between. CDR1 SQVTM and CDR2 ANQGSEA come from the germline V gene. The CDR3 sequence is CSVDYSSPPGGYTF. The CDR3 nucleotides read TGCAGCGTTGATTATAGCAGTCCACCCGGTGGCTACACCTTC.

With respect to this clonotype: This may be a read error: a much more frequent sequence differs by one nucleotide. This chain joins TRBV7-8 and TRBJ2-2, with unresolved D. Trimming cost V 5 bases and J 3 bases, with 16 bases left between them. The CDR3 is 16 amino acids. In germline, CDR1 is SGHVS, CDR2 FQNEAQ. The CDR3 nucleotides read TGTGCCAGCAGCCCGTTGGTCCGAGAAGACACCGGGGAGCTGTTTTTT. It codes for CASSPLVREDTGELFF. Complete variable domain (other parts from reference TRBV7-8 and TRBJ2-2): GAGVSQSPRYKVAKRGQDVALRCDPISGHVSLFWYQQALGQGPEFLTYFQNEAQLDKSGLPSDRFFAERPEGSVSTLKIQRTQQEDSAVYLCASSPLVREDTGELFFGEGSRLTVL.

This clonotype was picked up a small number of times. The chain couples TRBV12-3 or TRBV12-4 to TRBJ1-1; possible D gene TRBD1, 6 bases. Trimming cost V 6 bases and J 1 base, with 9 bases left between them. The CDR3 consists of 13 residues. The CDR3 bases are TGTGCCAGCAGGGGGACAAAGAACACTGAAGCTTTCTTT. Its translation is CASRGTKNTEAFF.

V usage is TRBV7-9 and J usage is TRBJ2-7; 9 bases agree with TRBD1. CDR1 is SEHNR and CDR2 is FQNEAQ in the germline V gene (reference sequence). The CDR3 contains 16 residues. J was trimmed by 6 bases and V by 6 bases; bases with no gene match: 15. The CDR3 spells CASRGVSGTGPFEQYF. Here the CDR3 DNA reads TGTGCCAGCAGGGGGGTTTCCGGGACAGGGCCATTCGAGCAGTACTTC. Full variable domain (remainder filled in from reference TRBV7-9 and TRBJ2-7): DTGVSQNPRHKITKRGQNVTFRCDPISEHNRLYWYRQTLGQGPEFLTYFQNEAQLEKSRLLSDRFSAERPKGSFSTLEIQRTEQGDSAMYLCASRGVSGTGPFEQYFGPGTRLTVT.

The table lists this clonotype with many counts. This chain uses TRBV7-9 with TRBJ2-3; D gene uncertain. The CDR3 has 16 residues. CDR1 is SEHNR, CDR2 FQNEAQ, per germline (reference sequence). V was clipped by 3 bases and J by 0 bases, with 13 bases between them. The CDR3 bases are TGTGCCAGCAGCTTCAGCGAACACTTTAGCACAGATACGCAGTATTTT. Protein: CASSFSEHFSTDTQYF.

This chain joins TRBV20-1 and TRBJ2-5, with 10 bases aligning to TRBD2. Trimming cost V 5 bases and J 4 bases; bases outside gene matches: 4. The germline V gene encodes CDR1 DFQATT and CDR2 SNEGSKA (reference sequence). The CDR3 consists of 13 residues. CDR3 sequence reads: CSARIAGGETQYF. CDR3 DNA sequence: TGCAGTGCTCGGATAGCGGGGGGAGAGACCCAGTACTTC.

The DNA of the CDR3 is TGCAGTGCAATTAGCGGGGGTACTAGGGAGCAGTACTTC. It specifies CSAISGGTREQYF. The J gene is TRBJ2-7, the V gene TRBV20-1, with 9 bases aligning to TRBD2. The V segment lost 6 bases and the J segment 7 bases; nucleotides outside the gene matches: 10. Germline V gives CDR1 DFQATT, CDR2 SNEGSKA (reference sequence). CDR3 length: 13 residues.

This clonotype was counted many times. This chain links TRBV12-3 or TRBV12-4 with TRBJ1-1; D uncertain. V was trimmed by 5 bases and J by 3 bases, leaving 10 bases between them. CDR3 length equals 13 residues. CDR3 sequence reads: CASSPWVYTEAFF. As DNA, the CDR3 is TGTGCCAGCAGTCCCTGGGTCTACACTGAAGCTTTCTTT.

This clonotype has at least ten counts. The gene calls are TRBV7-2 and TRBJ2-5; TRBD2 aligns across 7 bases. Germline V gene sequence: CDR1 SGHTA, CDR2 FQGNSA. The trim removed 5 bases at V and 1 base at J, leaving 7 bases unmatched. The CDR3 is made up of 15 amino acids. CDR3 sequence reads: CASSRASGAQETQYF. DNA of the CDR3: TGTGCCAGCAGCCGCGCCAGCGGGGCCCAAGAGACCCAGTACTTC.

This chain uses TRBV27 with TRBJ2-1, with 7 bases fitting TRBD1. The V segment lost 5 bases and the J segment 4 bases; nucleotides outside the gene matches: 8. In germline, CDR1 is MNHEY, CDR2 SMNVEV (reference sequence). The CDR3 spans 15 residues. CDR3 sequence reads: CASSAGTALYNEQFF. CDR3 sequence (DNA): TGTGCCAGCAGTGCCGGGACAGCCCTTTACAATGAGCAGTTCTTC.

The J gene is TRBJ2-2, the V gene TRBV12-3 or TRBV12-4; D is possibly TRBD2 (6 bases). CDR3 size: 15 residues. The V end was cut by 7 bases, the J end by 7 bases, with 19 bases between. The CDR3, as DNA: TGTGCCAGCACCTTTGGGGGGATAGGGGTCGGGGAGCTGTTTTTT. Translation: CASTFGGIGVGELFF.

This clonotype was found a few times. A read error is possible here, since a much larger clone lies one base away. The chain uses TRBV10-3 and TRBJ1-1; D may be TRBD1 (5 bases). Between the trimmed V and J ends, which lost 0 bases and 5 bases, there was a span of 13 bases. The CDR3 covers 15 residues. CDR1 is ENHRY, CDR2 SYGVKD, per germline. The CDR3 here is CAISESFRAGTEAFF. The CDR3 nucleotides read TGTGCCATCAGTGAGTCTTTCAGGGCTGGGACTGAAGCTTTCTTT.

Turning to this clonotype: With a much larger clone just one base away, this may be a read error. The V and J genes are TRBV11-2 and TRBJ2-2, with 7 bases that match TRBD2. The germline CDR1 and CDR2 sequences are SGHAT and FQNNGV. CDR3 length: 15 residues. CDR3 protein: CAGSSTSANTGELFF. For the CDR3, the DNA is TGTGCCGGCAGCTCTACTAGCGCTAACACCGGGGAGCTGTTTTTT.

The chain carries TRBV29-1 and TRBJ1-1; 8 positions match TRBD1. With V trimmed by 8 bases and J by 0 bases, 11 bases remained unmatched. Germline-derived CDR1 and CDR2 are SQVTM and ANQGSEA. The CDR3 runs 15 residues. Here the CDR3 reads CSIWTGKDMNTEAFF. The CDR3 coding sequence is TGCAGCATATGGACAGGGAAGGATATGAACACTGAAGCTTTCTTT.

Only a few counts were recorded for this clonotype. The chain uses TRBV29-1 and TRBJ2-5; tentative D call: TRBD2 (5 bases). Between the trimmed V and J ends, which lost 7 bases and 12 bases, there was a span of 18 bases. Germline CDR1 SQVTM, CDR2 ANQGSEA. This CDR3 region has 11 residues. The CDR3 DNA is TGCAGCGCACTTATAAGCGGATATGAGTACTTC. Its translation: CSALISGYEYF.

A word on this clonotype: A read error may be the cause here, since a much bigger clone is one base away. The chain links TRBV7-6 to TRBJ2-3; 7 bases map to TRBD1. This CDR3 is 12 amino acids long. Looked up from germline, CDR1 is SGHVS and CDR2 is FNYEAQ. This CDR3 reads CVSTRGTDTQYF. The CDR3 DNA reads TGTGTCAGCACCAGGGGGACAGATACGCAGTATTTT.

This chain uses TRBV9 with TRBJ2-1; 8 bases fit TRBD1. The CDR3 is 15 residues long. With V trimmed by 4 bases and J by 8 bases, 11 bases remained unmatched. Germline V CDR1 and CDR2: SGDLS, YYNGEE. CDR3 amino acids: CASSSQTGVLHEQFF. CDR3 coding DNA: TGTGCCAGCAGCTCCCAGACAGGGGTCCTCCATGAGCAGTTCTTC. Variable domain in full (rest from reference TRBV9 and TRBJ2-1): DSGVTQTPKHLITATGQRVTLRCSPRSGDLSVYWYQQSLDQGLQFLIQYYNGEERAKGNILERFSAQQFPDLHSELNLSSLELGDSALYFCASSSQTGVLHEQFFGPGTRLTVL.

This clonotype turned up a few times. V usage is TRBV28 and J usage is TRBJ2-3; D uncertain. Germline values: CDR1 MDHEN, CDR2 SYDVKM. The CDR3 totals 12 residues. Trimming took off 4 bases at V and 12 bases at J, with 14 bases between the two ends. The CDR3: CASSSTAAPQYF. The CDR3 nucleotides are TGTGCCAGCAGTTCGACCGCGGCCCCACAGTATTTT. Using reference TRBV28 and TRBJ2-3 for the parts outside the CDR3, the full variable domain is DVKVTQSSRYLVKRTGEKVFLECVQDMDHENMFWYRQDPGLGLRLIYFSYDVKMKEKGDIPEGYSVSREKKERFSLILESASTNQTSMYLCASSSTAAPQYFGPGTRLTVL.

The rearrangement joins TRBV19 to TRBJ2-2; D tentatively fits TRBD1 or TRBD2 (5 bases each). The CDR3 consists of 14 residues. Trimming took 8 bases from V and 6 from J, leaving 16 bases between them. Looked up from germline, CDR1 is LNHDA and CDR2 is SQIVND (reference sequence). Here the CDR3 reads CASRWGPTPGELFF. The CDR3 nucleotides are TGTGCCAGTCGGTGGGGACCAACACCCGGGGAGCTGTTTTTT.

This clonotype was detected only a few times. V gene TRBV12-3 or TRBV12-4 combines with J gene TRBJ2-1; TRBD2 matches 7 bases. J lost 6 bases, V lost 7 bases, and 12 bases had no gene match. This CDR3 region has 15 residues. The CDR3 DNA reads TGTGCCAGCACCGTTCGGGGGGAAGCCATCAATGAGCAGTTCTTC. Translation: CASTVRGEAINEQFF.

This clonotype was counted between two and nine times. This chain links TRBV12-3 or TRBV12-4 with TRBJ1-1, with no clear D. V lost 10 bases and J 1 base, leaving 10 bases between the germline ends. This CDR3 is built from 12 residues. CDR3 sequence: CATSYGNTEAFF. In DNA, the CDR3 is TGTGCCACCTCGTACGGGAACACTGAAGCTTTCTTT.